This T cell receptor (beta chain) was documented in a study of T cells in Graves' hyperthyroidism and ophthalmopathy. Study-wide points: Blood shared most expanded thyroid clonotypes above 0.001.

Template material for amplifying TCR beta CDR3 regions consisted of RNA transcripts. RT-PCR in the first round (using the HTBI primer set) targeted the TCR CDR3. From the multiplex PCR reads, TCRdb called clonotypes with MiXCR, one entry per CDR3 protein. The sample contains some 700,000 distinct CDR3 sequences, 17% of which appear only once. Germline-derived CDR1 and CDR2 are SGHTA and FQGNSA. The CDR3 covers 12 residues. V dropped 7 bases and J dropped 4 bases, with 10 bases sitting between them. This clonotype showed up just a few times. Its antigen remains unidentified. The rearrangement uses TRBV7-2 and TRBJ1-1, with D possibly being TRBD1 (5 bases). Sequenced: blood. The clonotype was recovered from a man between 45 and 60 years old with Graves' hyperthyroidism. CDR3 loop: CASTGTATEAFF. DNA for the CDR3: TGTGCCAGCACCGGGACCGCCACTGAAGCTTTCTTT.